This T cell receptor (beta chain) was recorded in a study of identifying expanded T cells in peripheral blood (dated 2019 in TCRdb). Regarding the study in general: Four technical replicates, made by sequencing separate aliquots from the same pool of genomic DNA, were compared pairwise.

V and J lose 5 bases and 6 bases, and a span of 10 bases separates them. From the cysteine through the phenylalanine, the CDR3 covers 13 amino acids. This entry keeps only the CDR3 DNA: 39 bases, framed from base 1. The germline V gene (reference sequence) sets CDR1 to MNHEY and CDR2 to SMNVEV. Results the study describes overall, beyond this receptor: Around 1.3 differentially abundant clones were flagged by the binomial model between technical replicates, whereas about 16 and 20 were flagged over approximately two weeks and four weeks, respectively. Across all healthy-donor time intervals, the beta-binomial model significantly lowered both the number of clones called differentially abundant and the false-positive rate. In all healthy donors, the variance in clone template counts between samples taken 2 to 3 weeks apart rose significantly as total template count increased. The authors expected that biological variance in healthy repertoires might rise further over much longer intervals, such as months to years.

TCRbeta CDR3 regions were profiled by bias-controlled multiplex PCR amplification of genomic DNA with the immunoSEQ Assay. In the original analysis: The absolute abundance of each unique TCRbeta CDR3 region was quantified after sequences were collapsed and filtered. Two models were used to test differential abundance: a binomial model (Fisher-equivalent) and a beta-binomial model that adds time-dependent variance fitted from healthy donors. Clones with fewer than 5 combined templates were removed, and a clone was called differentially abundant if the clone's Benjamini-Hochberg FDR was below 0.01. The form v = (b*log(k)+a)^2 was used to model beta-binomial variance as a function of total template count across the two samples. TCRdb mirrors the immuneACCESS table, restricted to in-frame sequences. Some clones are absent from its copies; in checked studies, under half trace to an unresolved V gene, and the reason for the others is unknown. The DNA was the basis for D and trimming; V, J and clone size are from that table. The sample includes 60,000 to 80,000 clones, with about nine tenths observed a single time. Under 3.5% of the sample belongs to the ten largest clones.

During the collection period, no immune events, such as infections, were documented for the healthy donors. Healthy-donor blood repertoires served as a training cohort to calibrate time-dependent variance in a beta-binomial model of T-cell clone differential abundance. The training cohort was composed of some ten healthy donors, 3 female and 7 male. An age range of about 29 to 65 years, with an average of about 39 years, was recorded for the donors. Whole blood was collected from each healthy donor at three time points spaced around 2 weeks apart and obtained from a commercial supplier. For immunosequencing, genomic DNA was extracted from whole blood that had not been sorted. As for this clone: The antigen it recognizes is unknown. No much larger clone is present one base from it, and per-base qualities are unavailable.

This clonotype originated in a person aged 18 to 70 in good health. The sample consisted of blood. This sequence uses TRBV27 and TRBJ1-4; perhaps TRBD1 is the D gene, with 6 bases matching. The DNA sequence follows: TGTGCCAGCAGTGACAGGTCGGATGAAAAACTGTTTTTT. It encodes CASSDRSDEKLFF.